These T cell receptor beta chains were read from a single sample in a study of T cells after yellow fever vaccination. TCRdb itself ran the 5' RACE reads through MiXCR, one entry per CDR3 protein. The sample shows approximately 580,000 distinct CDR3 sequences, less than 20% of them seen only once. Sequencing used PBMCs, obtained 5 to 6 days after the first yellow fever vaccination. These receptors were obtained from a man younger than 35 who received the YFV17D yellow fever vaccine. The CDR3 runs from the conserved cysteine through the conserved F or W. The D gene is left open where the match is weak. The size of a clone is reported for some rows only, either as once, few or many, or as a class for expanded clones.

d_call	clone_size	j_call	v_call	cdr3_nt	cdr3_aa
-	few	TRBJ2-2	TRBV10-3	TGTGCCATCAGTAACTCCGCCCGTGGAGGGTCCGGGGAGCTGTTTTTT	CAISNSARGGSGELFF
TRBD1	many	TRBJ1-5	TRBV2	TGTGCCAGCAGTTCACAGGGGGCGGGTCAGCCCCAGCATTTT	CASSSQGAGQPQHF
TRBD1	-	TRBJ2-5	TRBV9	TGTGCCAGCAGCGTAACCCTCACCTACGACAGGGGGCAAGAGACCCAGTACTTC	CASSVTLTYDRGQETQYF
-	few	TRBJ1-2	TRBV20-1	TGCAGTGCCAAGCGTCCGGGGATCCACTATGGCTACACCTTC	CSAKRPGIHYGYTF
TRBD1	-	TRBJ1-5	TRBV12-3/TRBV12-4	TGTGCCAGCAGTCCCCGTGGACAGGTTAGCAATCAGCCCCAGCATTTT	CASSPRGQVSNQPQHF
TRBD2	-	TRBJ2-3	TRBV6-5	TGTGCCAGCAGTTACGGACTAGCGGTCGGAGATACGCAGTATTTT	CASSYGLAVGDTQYF
TRBD2	-	TRBJ2-5	TRBV12-3/TRBV12-4	TGTGCCAGCAGTTCCGGGAGGAGGGAGACCCAGTACTTC	CASSSGRRETQYF
-	many	TRBJ1-1	TRBV21-1	TGTGCCAGCAGCATTGAACAGGGGAACACTGAAGCTTTCTTT	CASSIEQGNTEAFF
TRBD1	few	TRBJ1-5	TRBV9	TGTGCCAGCGGGCAGGGGGGGAATAGCAATCAGCCCCAGCATTTT	CASGQGGNSNQPQHF
-	-	TRBJ1-2	TRBV9	TGTGCCAGCAGCGTAGCGCCAGGGCCTAACTATGGCTACACCTTC	CASSVAPGPNYGYTF
TRBD1	many	TRBJ1-5	TRBV7-2	TGTGCCAGCAGCCCCCAGGGGGCGGGGAGCAATCAGCCCCAGCATTTT	CASSPQGAGSNQPQHF
-	-	TRBJ1-2	TRBV7-2	TGTGCCAGCAGCTATGACAGGAGTAACTATGGCTACACCTTC	CASSYDRSNYGYTF
TRBD1	few	TRBJ1-1	TRBV6-1	TGTGCCAGCGGACGACAGGGGGATACTGAAGCTTTCTTT	CASGRQGDTEAFF
-	few	TRBJ1-4	TRBV5-1	TGCGCCAGCAGGGCGGAAACAGTTTGGGATGAAAAACTGTTTTTT	CASRAETVWDEKLFF
TRBD1	many	TRBJ2-7	TRBV12-3/TRBV12-4	TGTGCCAGCAGTCTACAGGGGGTCACCTACGAGCAGTACTTC	CASSLQGVTYEQYF
-	few	TRBJ2-5	TRBV9	TGTGCCAGCAGCGTAGGGACACTTCTCGGGGAGACCCAGTACTTC	CASSVGTLLGETQYF
-	-	TRBJ1-1	TRBV6-1	TGTGCCAGCGATCGGCCCGCCTGGACTGAAGCTTTCTTT	CASDRPAWTEAFF
-	-	TRBJ1-3	TRBV18	TGTGCCAGCTCACCACCCTTTGGAAACACCATATATTTT	CASSPPFGNTIYF
TRBD2	-	TRBJ2-5	TRBV7-2	TGTGCCAGCAGCTTAGCGCAGCTAGCGGGGGTGGAGACCCAGTACTTC	CASSLAQLAGVETQYF
-	few	TRBJ1-4	TRBV18	TGTGCCAGCTCACCACCGAAGGTGGCTGGAACTAATGAAAAACTGTTTTTT	CASSPPKVAGTNEKLFF